Presented here are 32 T cell receptor beta chains from one specimen sequenced in a study of blood T cells in healthy people across ages. Sample-barcoded 5' priming and a J-beta primer mix drove a second PCR of roughly 6 to 12 cycles. Each CDR3 protein gets one entry after TCRdb re-called the 5' RACE reads with MiXCR. The data contain around 2 million distinct CDR3 sequences, about two fifths of them singletons. Material for sequencing was blood. These receptors all come from a human donor in good health.

The V gene is TRBV4-3, the J gene TRBJ2-7; 7 positions match TRBD1. The length of the CDR3 is 20 residues. Germline CDR1 reads LGHNA; CDR2 reads YSLEER. J lost 0 bases, V lost 1 base, and 18 bases had no gene match. The CDR3 region has the DNA TGCGCCAGCAGCCAAGCTAAGGCAGGGGGAAGGTTCCTGGACTCCTACGAGCAGTACTTC. This codes for CASSQAKAGGRFLDSYEQYF.

J is TRBJ2-3 and V is TRBV10-2; TRBD2 aligns across 14 bases. Unmatched junction bases numbered 11, after V lost 6 bases and J lost 0 bases. Looked up from germline, CDR1 is WSHSY and CDR2 is SAAADI. The CDR3 is made up of 19 amino acids. CDR3 sequence reads: CASSKGLAGESESTDTQYF. CDR3 coding DNA: TGCGCCAGCAGCAAGGGACTAGCGGGGGAGAGTGAGAGCACAGATACGCAGTATTTT.

This clonotype has only a few counts. This chain joins TRBV20-1 and TRBJ2-7; 7 bases agree with TRBD1. CDR1 is DFQATT, CDR2 SNEGSKA, per germline (reference sequence). Trimming removed 0 bases from V and 2 bases from J; junction bases left unmatched: 13. The CDR3 covers 17 residues. The CDR3 sequence is CSARDPKGADPPYEQYF. In nucleotides, the CDR3 is TGCAGTGCTAGAGACCCTAAGGGGGCGGACCCCCCCTACGAGCAGTACTTC.

The rearrangement uses TRBV9 and TRBJ2-1; the D call may be TRBD1 or TRBD2 (5 bases each). The V end lost 1 base, the J end lost 0 bases, and 17 bases lay between the germline ends. The germline V gene has CDR1 SGDLS and CDR2 YYNGEE. This CDR3 is built from 18 residues. CDR3 nucleotides: TGTGCCAGCAGCGTAACCCTGGGGGTATCCCTCTCCTACAATGAGCAGTTCTTC. Protein: CASSVTLGVSLSYNEQFF.

The chain is built from TRBV5-1 and TRBJ2-6; unclear D gene. The germline CDR1 and CDR2 sequences are SGHRS and YFSETQ. The V and J ends lost 7 bases and 1 base respectively, with 18 bases between them. The CDR3 totals 17 residues. The CDR3 DNA follows: TGCGCCAGCCGCGGAACCAGGACGGAATCTGGGGCCAACGTCCTGACTTTC. Translation gives CASRGTRTESGANVLTF.

The rearrangement uses TRBV7-8 and TRBJ1-3; no clear D gene. Deletions cut 5 bases from V and 4 bases from J, with 12 bases between. The CDR3 runs 14 residues. CDR1 SGHVS and CDR2 FQNEAQ come from the germline V gene. The CDR3 nucleotides read TGTGCCAGCAGCATCACAGAAATCGGAAACACCATATATTTT. The encoded protein is CASSITEIGNTIYF.

The J gene is TRBJ1-5, the V gene TRBV15, with D tentatively TRBD1 (5 bases). V lost 0 bases to trimming and J lost 7 bases, with 19 bases between them. The germline gives CDR1 LNHNV, CDR2 YYDKDF (reference sequence). The CDR3 covers 17 residues. DNA for the CDR3: TGTGCCACCAGCAGAGATCCAAGACAGAAGTTGAGACAGCCCCAGCATTTT. It translates to CATSRDPRQKLRQPQHF. The full variable domain, with the rest looked up from reference TRBV15 and TRBJ1-5, is DAMVIQNPRYQVTQFGKPVTLSCSQTLNHNVMYWYQQKSSQAPKLLFHYYDKDFNNEADTPDNFQSRRPNTSFCFLDIRSPGLGDTAMYLCATSRDPRQKLRQPQHFGDGTRLSIL.

Concerning this clonotype itself: One end of the junction does not line up with germline, which may come from a read error. The chain is built from TRBV6-6 and TRBJ2-1; D might be TRBD1 (5 bases). CDR1 and CDR2 from the germline V gene are MNHNY and SVGAGI (reference sequence). There are 15 residues in the CDR3. CDR3 DNA sequence: TGTGCCGGCAGTTACCGGCAGGGTACCTACAATGAGCAGTTCTTC. Translating it yields CAGSYRQGTYNEQFF.

This sequence joins TRBV10-3 and TRBJ2-4, with 10 positions matching TRBD1. Per the germline V gene, CDR1 is ENHRY and CDR2 is SYGVKD. The CDR3 is made up of 16 amino acids. The trim removed 0 bases at V and 13 bases at J, leaving 12 bases unmatched. CDR3 sequence (DNA): TGTGCCATCAGTGAGTCCGGGACAGGGGCAAACAATGAGCAGTACTTC. Protein product: CAISESGTGANNEQYF.

The chain's CDR3 is CSATGLAGNNEQFF. The DNA of the CDR3 is TGCAGTGCTACGGGACTAGCGGGGAACAATGAGCAGTTCTTC. The chain employs TRBV20-1 and TRBJ2-1; TRBD2 matches 13 bases. The CDR3 spans 14 residues. J was trimmed by 5 bases and V by 4 bases; bases with no gene match: 2. Germline V CDR1 and CDR2: DFQATT, SNEGSKA (reference sequence).

The chain has TRBV11-3 and TRBJ2-5; D might be TRBD1 (6 bases). This CDR3 region has 14 residues. Per the germline V gene, CDR1 is SGHNT and CDR2 is YENEEA. Trimming took 3 bases from V and 7 from J, leaving 15 bases between them. The CDR3 loop reads CASSFRGGQGTQYF. Written as DNA, the CDR3 is TGTGCCAGCAGCTTTCGAGGGGGTCAGGGGACCCAGTACTTC.

In its sample, this clonotype was seen a few times. The CDR3, as DNA: TGTGCCAGCAGCCCCGTCTCCGGGACCCAGTACTTC. As protein: CASSPVSGTQYF. The chain is built from TRBV5-6 and TRBJ2-5; D unresolved. The CDR3 loop spans 12 amino acids. Germline lookup yields CDR1 SGHDT and CDR2 YYEEEE. V lost 4 bases, J lost 7 bases, and 11 bases lay in between.

The rearrangement uses TRBV4-3 and TRBJ2-4, with D perhaps given as TRBD1 or TRBD2 (5 bases each). The CDR3 contains 14 residues. Germline CDR1 LGHNA, CDR2 YSLEER. Trimming took off 4 bases at V and 13 bases at J, with 20 bases between the two ends. The DNA for the CDR3 is TGCGCCAGCAGCCGACAGCAGGGTGTAGGGGAGCAGTACTTC. This sequence encodes CASSRQQGVGEQYF.

V is TRBV28 and J is TRBJ2-5; D uncertain. V was trimmed by 2 bases and J by 1 base, leaving 14 bases between them. The germline CDR1 and CDR2 sequences are MDHEN and SYDVKM. This CDR3 is built from 16 residues. CDR3 in DNA: TGTGCCAGCAGTTTAATCGTCAACCGATTCCAAGAGACCCAGTACTTC. Protein sequence: CASSLIVNRFQETQYF.

The rearrangement joins TRBV12-3 or TRBV12-4 to TRBJ1-1; the D is unclear. There are 15 residues in the CDR3. Trimming took 3 bases from V and 0 from J, leaving 11 bases between them. CDR3 residues: CASSFFLGMNTEAFF. The CDR3 bases are TGTGCCAGCAGTTTTTTCCTCGGCATGAACACTGAAGCTTTCTTT.

This clonotype was counted only a few times. V gene TRBV4-3 combines with J gene TRBJ1-6, with D possibly matching TRBD1 (5 bases). The CDR3 length is 15 residues. CDR1 and CDR2 from the germline V gene are LGHNA and YSLEER. The V end lost 2 bases, the J end lost 5 bases, and 10 bases lay between the germline ends. CDR3 protein: CASSQFSDNNSPLHF. The CDR3 coding sequence is TGCGCCAGCAGCCAATTCTCGGACAATAATTCACCCCTCCACTTT.

The rearrangement links TRBV27 to TRBJ2-7, with a tentative D call TRBD2 (5 bases). CDR3 length: 16 residues. Per germline, CDR1 MNHEY and CDR2 SMNVEV (reference sequence). V dropped 0 bases and J dropped 4 bases, with 16 bases sitting between them. The CDR3 sequence: CASSLSNGEYIYEQYF. In DNA, the CDR3 is TGTGCCAGCAGTTTATCGAACGGGGAATATATTTACGAGCAGTACTTC.

This chain connects TRBV27 to TRBJ1-3; 8 positions match TRBD1. With 5 bases clipped from V and 4 bases from J, the junction kept 4 bases outside the gene matches. The CDR3 is 14 amino acids. From germline, CDR1 is MNHEY and CDR2 SMNVEV (reference sequence). This chain's CDR3 is CASSGRGRGNTIYF. CDR3 in DNA: TGTGCCAGCAGTGGCAGGGGGCGCGGAAACACCATATATTTT.

The sample holds many counts of this clonotype. This sequence joins TRBV4-3 and TRBJ2-7; D unresolved. Germline V lookup: CDR1 LGHNA, CDR2 YSLEER. Trimming cost V 0 bases and J 4 bases, with 7 bases left between them. CDR3 length: 13 amino acids. The CDR3 DNA reads as TGCGCCAGCAGCCAAGAACTCGCGTACGAGCAGTACTTC. It yields the protein CASSQELAYEQYF.

The V and J genes are TRBV14 and TRBJ2-5, with D unresolved. The CDR3 runs to 15 residues. Trimming pared 0 bases from V and 2 bases from J, leaving 10 bases between. Germline values: CDR1 SGHDN, CDR2 FVKESK. The CDR3 reads CASSQEVRGQETQYF. CDR3 nucleotide sequence: TGTGCCAGCAGCCAAGAAGTTAGAGGACAAGAGACCCAGTACTTC.

The rearrangement uses TRBV7-2 and TRBJ1-2; D is possibly TRBD1 (5 bases). Germline CDR1 reads SGHTA; CDR2 reads FQGNSA. V dropped 3 bases and J dropped 4 bases, with 15 bases sitting between them. CDR3 length equals 15 residues. The CDR3 loop is CASSFRGGGSYGYTF. For the CDR3, the DNA is TGTGCCAGCAGCTTTCGTGGGGGAGGTAGCTATGGCTACACCTTC.

This clonotype was recorded a few times. The CDR3 loop reads CASSYSQDLEQFF. The CDR3 region has the DNA TGTGCCAGCAGTTACTCTCAGGATCTGGAGCAGTTCTTC. The chain combines TRBV6-6 with TRBJ2-1; D ambiguous. V lost 0 bases, J lost 10 bases, and 10 bases lay in between. CDR3 length equals 13 residues. Looked up from germline, CDR1 is MNHNY and CDR2 is SVGAGI (reference sequence).

This clonotype was seen a handful of times. J is TRBJ2-7 and V is TRBV27; 11 bases agree with TRBD1. This CDR3 spans 13 amino acids. CDR1 MNHEY and CDR2 SMNVEV come from the germline V gene (reference sequence). Unmatched junction bases numbered 5, after V lost 8 bases and J lost 5 bases. The CDR3 here is CASRDRGLHEQYF. DNA of the CDR3: TGTGCCAGCCGGGACAGGGGGTTACACGAGCAGTACTTC.

The CDR3 nucleotides read TGCGCCAGCAGCCAAGATTGGACAGGGGCAGAAAAACTGTTTTTT. Amino acids: CASSQDWTGAEKLFF. This sequence joins TRBV4-3 and TRBJ1-4; 9 nucleotides match TRBD1. Per the germline V gene, CDR1 is LGHNA and CDR2 is YSLEER. Trimming cost V 0 bases and J 8 bases; bases outside gene matches: 4. This CDR3 is 15 amino acids long.

This clonotype came up many times. Relative to the germline gene, one junction end is altered; a read error may explain this. The chain couples TRBV5-1 to TRBJ1-2; weak D call: TRBD1 (6 bases). Germline V gene data show CDR1 as SGHRS and CDR2 as YFSETQ. The CDR3 contains 13 residues. The CDR3 sequence is CASSLGGDYGYTF. The CDR3 coding sequence is TGTGCCAGCAGCTTAGGGGGGGACTATGGCTACACCTTC.

This rearrangement joins TRBV7-9 to TRBJ2-3; 10 bases map to TRBD2. There are 16 residues in the CDR3. The J segment lost 2 bases and the V segment lost 4 bases, leaving 6 bases of the junction unmatched. CDR1 is SEHNR, CDR2 FQNEAQ, per germline (reference sequence). This chain's CDR3 is CASSSLAGAYTDTQYF. The CDR3, as DNA: TGTGCCAGCAGCTCGCTAGCGGGGGCCTACACAGATACGCAGTATTTT.

The chain employs TRBV7-2 and TRBJ1-1; no firm D call. The germline V and J ends were trimmed by 3 bases and 4 bases, with 9 bases remaining between them. The length of the CDR3 is 13 residues. In germline, CDR1 is SGHTA, CDR2 FQGNSA. CDR3 in amino acids: CASSFPWVTEAFF. CDR3 DNA: TGTGCCAGCAGCTTTCCCTGGGTCACTGAAGCTTTCTTT.

This clonotype was seen a few times. The chain recombines TRBV5-1 with TRBJ1-4; 8 nucleotides line up with TRBD1. V lost 5 bases to trimming and J lost 4 bases; unmatched junction nucleotides: 4. This CDR3 has 14 amino acids. Germline values: CDR1 SGHRS, CDR2 YFSETQ. The DNA for the CDR3 is TGCGCCAGCAGGCAGGGACAGGTTAATGAAAAACTGTTTTTT. Encoded protein: CASRQGQVNEKLFF.

This clonotype is a singleton in its sample. CDR3 amino acids: CASSDFLAGTYNEQFF. The DNA for the CDR3 is TGTGCCAGCAGTGATTTCCTAGCGGGGACTTACAATGAGCAGTTCTTC. The chain uses TRBV2 and TRBJ2-1, with 9 bases identical to TRBD2. The trim removed 3 bases at V and 4 bases at J, leaving 7 bases unmatched. This CDR3 is 16 amino acids long. Germline lookup yields CDR1 SNHLY and CDR2 FYNNEI. Supplemented by reference TRBV2 and TRBJ2-1, the full variable domain reads EPEVTQTPSHQVTQMGQEVILRCVPISNHLYFYWYRQILGQKVEFLVSFYNNEISEKSEIFDDQFSVERPDGSNFTLKIRSTKLEDSAMYFCASSDFLAGTYNEQFFGPGTRLTVL.

The CDR3 sequence: CSARVNPDSRAYDEYF. CDR3 in DNA: TGCAGTGCTAGAGTCAATCCGGACAGTAGGGCCTACGACGAGTACTTC. The rearrangement joins TRBV20-1 to TRBJ2-7; tentative D call: TRBD1 (6 bases). V was shortened by 1 base and J by 11 bases, with 27 bases between the two germline ends. The CDR3 totals 16 residues. Germline assignment: CDR1 DFQATT and CDR2 SNEGSKA (reference sequence).

This clonotype has only a few counts. The chain employs TRBV27 and TRBJ1-2; the D gene is possibly TRBD1 (5 bases). Germline CDR1 MNHEY, CDR2 SMNVEV (reference sequence). Deletions cut 7 bases from V and 7 bases from J, with 16 bases between. CDR3 length: 13 amino acids. CDR3: CASKSQGSSGYTF. The CDR3 coding sequence is TGTGCCAGCAAGTCGCAGGGATCGAGTGGCTACACCTTC.

This chain uses TRBV28 with TRBJ1-6; D unclear. CDR3 length equals 18 residues. V was trimmed by 0 bases and J by 9 bases, leaving 21 bases between them. The germline V gene has CDR1 MDHEN and CDR2 SYDVKM. CDR3: CASSLWKGSLQARSPLHF. DNA for the CDR3: TGTGCCAGCAGTTTATGGAAAGGGTCTCTCCAGGCACGTTCACCCCTCCACTTT.